Listed here are 13 T cell receptor beta chains from one sample, sequenced in a study of beta chain features in type 1 diabetes (dated by TCRdb to 2016 to 2019). The method was the immunoSEQ multiplex PCR assay. The High Capacity cDNA Reverse Transcription Kit was used to reverse transcribe all of the isolated RNA, meaning that expressed TCRB transcripts were what got sequenced. TCRdb limited this immuneACCESS table to in-frame rearrangements with V and J called. A share of clones is missing; checked studies link under half to unresolved V genes, and the rest is unexplained. In all, the sample holds about 340,000 clones, and around 8% of those were seen once. 0.44% of the sample comes from the top ten. The sample comprised central memory CD4+ T cells from blood. Receptors were obtained from a young woman in good health.

This clone occurred a few times. The chain uses TRBV7-9 and TRBJ2-1; perhaps TRBD1 as D (7 bases). Germline CDR1 SEHNR, CDR2 FQNEAQ (reference sequence). The germline V and J ends were trimmed by 5 bases and 3 bases, with 17 bases remaining between them. The length of the CDR3 is 16 residues. Here the CDR3 reads CASSGGGQNFYNEQFF. The CDR3 nucleotides read TGTGCCAGCAGCGGAGGGGGACAGAATTTCTACAATGAGCAGTTCTTC. Based on the CDR3 plus reference TRBV7-9 and TRBJ2-1, the full variable domain is DTGVSQNPRHKITKRGQNVTFRCDPISEHNRLYWYRQTLGQGPEFLTYFQNEAQLEKSRLLSDRFSAERPKGSFSTLEIQRTEQGDSAMYLCASSGGGQNFYNEQFFGPGTRLTVL.

The rearrangement joins TRBV6-6 to TRBJ2-3; 7 bases agree with TRBD2. J gave up 4 bases and V 1 base, and 8 bases lay outside the gene matches. The germline V gene encodes CDR1 MNHNY and CDR2 SVGAGI (reference sequence). CDR3 length: 16 residues. The CDR3 reads CASSYLTGTMPDTQYF. The CDR3 DNA follows: TGTGCCAGCAGTTACTTAACCGGGACTATGCCAGATACGCAGTATTTT.

This clone was seen a handful of times. The rearrangement joins TRBV18 to TRBJ2-7; 8 nucleotides agree with TRBD1. V trimming: 3 bases; J trimming: 3 bases; junction bases outside the gene matches: 4. Germline V gene sequence: CDR1 KGHSH, CDR2 LQKENI. The CDR3 has 14 amino acids. The CDR3, as DNA: TGTGCCAGCTCACCGACAGGGGTGGTCTACGAGCAGTACTTC. Translated: CASSPTGVVYEQYF.

The chain uses TRBV10-3 and TRBJ2-7; D is ambiguous. CDR1 is ENHRY and CDR2 is SYGVKD in the germline V gene. V was pared by 3 bases and J by 6 bases, with 9 bases between. The CDR3 loop spans 12 amino acids. In DNA form, the CDR3 reads TGTGCCATCAGTGACGGCCCCCGCGAGCAGTACTTC. It encodes CAISDGPREQYF.

This clone was detected only a few times. The V and J genes are TRBV7-9 and TRBJ2-3; D possibly corresponds to TRBD1 (5 bases). Germline lookup yields CDR1 SEHNR and CDR2 FQNEAQ (reference sequence). This CDR3 comprises 13 residues. V was shortened by 4 bases and J by 3 bases, with 8 bases between the two germline ends. The CDR3 nucleotides are TGTGCCAGCAGCTCCCAGGGAACAGATACGCAGTATTTT. Its translation is CASSSQGTDTQYF.

The rearrangement links TRBV2 to TRBJ2-3; D unresolved. The CDR3 is 14 residues long. V lost 1 base and J 8 bases, leaving 13 bases between the germline ends. CDR1 and CDR2 (germline): SNHLY, FYNNEI. The CDR3 bases are TGTGCCAGCAGTGAAGAGGCTAGTTACGGTACGCAGTATTTT. Translation: CASSEEASYGTQYF.

This clone has more than one count but fewer than ten. This rearrangement joins TRBV19 to TRBJ2-3; D possibly corresponds to TRBD1 (6 bases). CDR1 is LNHDA, CDR2 SQIVND, per germline (reference sequence). The CDR3 has 15 amino acids. V shed 5 bases and J shed 1 base, with 13 bases lying between them. CDR3 nucleotides: TGTGCCAGTAGTGATACAGGGTTTGGCACAGATACGCAGTATTTT. Encoded protein: CASSDTGFGTDTQYF. Using reference TRBV19 and TRBJ2-3 for the parts outside the CDR3, the full variable domain is DGGITQSPKYLFRKEGQNVTLSCEQNLNHDAMYWYRQDPGQGLRLIYYSQIVNDFQKGDIAEGYSVSREKKESFPLTVTSAQKNPTAFYLCASSDTGFGTDTQYFGPGTRLTVL.

The table lists this clone with a few counts. The chain has TRBV7-9 and TRBJ2-3, with D possibly being TRBD1 (6 bases). Germline V lookup: CDR1 SEHNR, CDR2 FQNEAQ (reference sequence). This CDR3 spans 15 amino acids. V dropped 2 bases and J dropped 3 bases, with 12 bases sitting between them. DNA of the CDR3: TGTGCCAGCAGCTTATTTGGACAGACGACAGATACGCAGTATTTT. Amino acid sequence: CASSLFGQTTDTQYF.

The V call is TRBV23-1, the J call TRBJ2-1; unclear D gene. TRBV23-1 is flagged as an ORF with uncertain function. The germline V and J ends were trimmed by 4 bases and 0 bases, with 10 bases remaining between them. The CDR3 loop spans 15 amino acids. CDR3 DNA: TGCGCCAGCAGTCTAGGCGGTTGCTCCTACAATGAGCAGTTCTTC. Amino acid sequence: CASSLGGCSYNEQFF.

This clone was detected many times. The rearrangement links TRBV5-1 to TRBJ2-6; no clear D gene. V lost 5 bases and J 0 bases, leaving 15 bases between the germline ends. Germline V gives CDR1 SGHRS, CDR2 YFSETQ. The CDR3 extends over 17 amino acids. CDR3 residues: CASSYGPRSSGANVLTF. CDR3 nucleotide sequence: TGCGCCAGCAGTTATGGGCCCCGGAGCTCTGGGGCCAACGTCCTGACTTTC.

This clone was observed a few times. The V call is TRBV10-2, the J call TRBJ1-3, with D unresolved. Germline V gives CDR1 WSHSY, CDR2 SAAADI. Trimming pared 3 bases from V and 4 bases from J, leaving 1 base between. The CDR3 spans 11 residues. DNA of the CDR3: TGCGCCAGCAGTGAAGGAAACACCATATATTTT. Encoded protein: CASSEGNTIYF.

The chain carries TRBV4-2 and TRBJ1-2; no clear D gene. Trimming pared 1 base from V and 7 bases from J, leaving 13 bases between. Germline CDR1 and CDR2: LGHNA and YNFKEQ. The CDR3 is 14 residues long. The CDR3 region is CASSQGDEESGYTF. CDR3 coding DNA: TGTGCCAGCAGCCAAGGGGATGAGGAGAGTGGCTACACCTTC.

This chain connects TRBV28 to TRBJ2-7, with D uncertain. V dropped 6 bases and J dropped 6 bases, with 12 bases sitting between them. Germline-derived CDR1 and CDR2 are MDHEN and SYDVKM. The CDR3 totals 12 residues. CDR3 sequence reads: CASSSGTLEQYF. In DNA, the CDR3 is TGTGCCAGCAGCTCCGGCACCCTCGAGCAGTACTTC.